The 29 T cell receptor beta chains reported below all come from one sample, sequenced in a study of cytomegalovirus exposure and HLA in healthy donors. Use of 60 Vbeta and 13 Jbeta primers characterized the PCR. Some clones are missing from TCRdb's copy, which holds only in-frame ones; the method was immunoSEQ multiplex PCR. Here the sample spans around 41,000 clones, almost 70% being singletons. Sequencing input: PBMCs. The receptor set was obtained from a man aged 40-49 years in good health and CMV-seronegative.

The CDR3 DNA reads as TGTGCCAGCAGCGAAACAGGGGGCAACGAAGCTTTCTTT. Residues: CASSETGGNEAFF. The V gene is TRBV11-2, the J gene TRBJ1-1; 9 nucleotides match TRBD1. This CDR3 region has 13 residues. Germline CDR1 SGHAT, CDR2 FQNNGV. The V segment lost 5 bases and the J segment 8 bases; nucleotides outside the gene matches: 6.

The chain employs TRBV7-2 and TRBJ2-7, with 8 nucleotides matching TRBD1. CDR1 is SGHTA, CDR2 FQGNSA, per germline. CDR3 size: 16 residues. V was pared by 5 bases and J by 1 base, with 10 bases of the junction left unmatched. In nucleotides, the CDR3 is TGTGCCAGCAGCGGACGGACAGGGCTTACGTCCTACGAGCAGTACTTC. Translated: CASSGRTGLTSYEQYF.

V and J are TRBV28 and TRBJ1-2, with 12 positions matching TRBD1. The CDR3 sequence is 13 residues long. Germline V gene data show CDR1 as MDHEN and CDR2 as SYDVKM. The V and J ends lost 5 bases and 8 bases, in that order; junction bases with no gene match: 3. CDR3 DNA: TGTGCCAGCAGTGGGGACAGGGGGCCCGGCTACACCTTC. Amino acid sequence: CASSGDRGPGYTF.

V is TRBV10-3 and J is TRBJ1-2, with D tentatively TRBD1 (5 bases). Germline values: CDR1 ENHRY, CDR2 SYGVKD. The CDR3 is 13 residues long. The V gene lost 3 bases and the J gene lost 6 bases, with 11 bases spanning the gap. The CDR3 DNA is TGTGCCATCAGTGATGGGGCAGGAGATGGCTACACCTTC. Amino acid sequence: CAISDGAGDGYTF.

The V and J genes are TRBV2 and TRBJ1-1, with 7 bases identical to TRBD1. Trimming removed 5 bases from V and 0 bases from J; junction bases left unmatched: 6. From germline, CDR1 is SNHLY and CDR2 FYNNEI. The CDR3 is made up of 15 amino acids. The CDR3 is CASSTTGLMNTEAFF. Here the CDR3 DNA reads TGTGCCAGCAGTACGACAGGGTTAATGAACACTGAAGCTTTCTTT.

The V gene is TRBV6-5, the J gene TRBJ2-7; D remains ambiguous. V lost 6 bases and J lost 2, with 5 bases in between. Looked up from germline, CDR1 is MNHEY and CDR2 is SVGAGI. This CDR3 has 11 amino acids. The CDR3 DNA sequence: TGTGCCAGCAGGAGCACCTACGAGCAGTACTTC. It specifies CASRSTYEQYF.

The chain recombines TRBV6-1 with TRBJ2-1; 10 positions agree with TRBD2. Unmatched junction bases numbered 2, after V lost 0 bases and J lost 3 bases. The V gene's germline CDR1 is MNHNS and CDR2 SASEGT. The CDR3 covers 16 residues. The chain's CDR3 is CASSEARLAGYNEQFF. In DNA form, the CDR3 reads TGTGCCAGCAGTGAAGCCCGACTAGCGGGCTACAATGAGCAGTTCTTC.

By share, this clone ranks as medium-sized. V gene TRBV6-1 combines with J gene TRBJ2-3, with 10 bases fitting TRBD1. Germline assignment: CDR1 MNHNS and CDR2 SASEGT. This CDR3 is built from 14 residues. Germline trimming cut 10 bases from V and 5 bases from J; bases unmatched to any gene: 9. CDR3 amino acids: CATSGTGVVDTQYF. CDR3 DNA: TGTGCCACCTCCGGGACAGGGGTCGTAGATACGCAGTATTTT.

The chain joins TRBV6-5 to TRBJ1-4, with no clear D. This CDR3 contains 15 residues. The V and J ends lost 7 bases and 7 bases respectively, with 19 bases between them. Germline assignment: CDR1 MNHEY and CDR2 SVGAGI. The CDR3 here is CASNQEGGRGEKLFF. CDR3 in DNA: TGTGCCAGCAACCAGGAGGGAGGGAGAGGTGAAAAACTGTTTTTT.

Notes on this clone: The same CDR3 also results from other DNA sequences found in this sample. The chain recombines TRBV29-1 with TRBJ1-2, with 11 bases matching TRBD1. The CDR3 is 12 residues long. Unmatched junction bases numbered 0, after V lost 7 bases and J lost 2 bases. Germline CDR1 and CDR2: SQVTM and ANQGSEA. The CDR3 here is CSGTGGNYGYTF. The DNA of the CDR3 is TGCAGCGGGACAGGGGGCAACTATGGCTACACCTTC. Full variable domain (remainder filled in from reference TRBV29-1 and TRBJ1-2): SAVISQKPSRDICQRGTSLTIQCQVDSQVTMMFWYRQQPGQSLTLIATANQGSEATYESGFVIDKFPISRPNLTFSTLTVSNMSPEDSSIYLCSGTGGNYGYTFGSGTRLTVV.

V usage is TRBV5-4 and J usage is TRBJ2-5, with D perhaps TRBD2 (6 bases). The DNA end favors TRBJ2-7, so the J call may be wrong. Germline CDR1 reads SGHNT; CDR2 reads YYREEE (reference sequence). This CDR3 has 11 residues. CDR3 residues: CASSAGSEQYF. In DNA form, the CDR3 reads TGTGCCAGCAGCGCGGGGAGCGAGCAGTACTTC.

J is TRBJ1-2 and V is TRBV25-1; D is ambiguous. The CDR3 sequence is 13 residues long. The germline V gene encodes CDR1 MGHDK and CDR2 SYGVNS. Trimming stripped 6 bases from V and 10 bases from J, with 18 bases between. CDR3 in DNA: TGTGCCAGCAGGAAGACCGCCGCGGATGACTACACCTTC. This encodes CASRKTAADDYTF.

The count of this clone is one. The chain couples TRBV28 to TRBJ1-2, with 7 nucleotides matching TRBD1. The CDR3 runs to 14 residues. Germline CDR1 is MDHEN and CDR2 is SYDVKM. V was clipped by 8 bases and J by 0 bases; unmatched bases: 6. The CDR3 DNA reads as TGTGCCAGCTCCGGGACAGAGTCTAACTATGGCTACACCTTC. Translating it yields CASSGTESNYGYTF.

The chain carries TRBV9 and TRBJ2-5; no clear D gene. The CDR3 length is 14 residues. With 2 bases removed from V and 1 base from J, the gap between germline ends came to 9 bases. Germline V gene data show CDR1 as SGDLS and CDR2 as YYNGEE. The CDR3 DNA sequence: TGTGCCAGCAGCGTGGGCCTCTCCCAAGAGACCCAGTACTTC. Encoded protein: CASSVGLSQETQYF.

This chain connects TRBV14 to TRBJ1-6; D possibly corresponds to TRBD1 (6 bases). The V gene's germline CDR1 is SGHDN and CDR2 FVKESK. Trimming removed 1 base from V and 6 bases from J, with 13 bases in between. The CDR3 runs 16 residues. CDR3 in DNA: TGTGCCAGCAGCCAAGCCTTGACAGGACTTAATTCACCCCTCCACTTT. The encoded protein is CASSQALTGLNSPLHF. Full variable domain (rest looked up from reference TRBV14 and TRBJ1-6): EAGVTQFPSHSVIEKGQTVTLRCDPISGHDNLYWYRRVMGKEIKFLLHFVKESKQDESGMPNNRFLAERTGGTYSTLKVQPAELEDSGVYFCASSQALTGLNSPLHFGNGTRLTVT.

This rearrangement joins TRBV6-1 to TRBJ2-7; 8 bases match TRBD2. The V gene's germline CDR1 is MNHNS and CDR2 SASEGT. This CDR3 region has 15 residues. Trimming removed 6 bases from V and 4 bases from J; junction bases left unmatched: 11. The CDR3 loop is CASSPGASGLYEQYF. The CDR3 bases are TGTGCCAGCAGCCCTGGAGCTAGCGGGTTATACGAGCAGTACTTC.

The sample holds a few counts of this clone. This sequence joins TRBV13 and TRBJ1-3; 10 bases map to TRBD1. This CDR3 is built from 18 residues. J was trimmed by 3 bases and V by 4 bases; bases with no gene match: 12. Per germline, CDR1 PRHDT and CDR2 FYEKMQ (reference sequence). The CDR3 loop is CASSSRQGAMSLGNTIYF. The CDR3 coding sequence is TGTGCCAGCAGCTCCAGACAGGGGGCGATGTCACTTGGAAACACCATATATTTT.

This clone was seen more than once but under ten times. This chain links TRBV6-5 with TRBJ1-1; no reliable D call. The CDR3 contains 13 residues. Germline loops: CDR1 MNHEY, CDR2 SVGAGI. V lost 6 bases to trimming and J lost 3 bases, with 11 bases between them. CDR3 protein: CASRRNRDTEAFF. Written as DNA, the CDR3 is TGTGCCAGCAGACGGAACCGGGACACTGAAGCTTTCTTT.

This clone was counted only a few times. The rearrangement links TRBV7-6 to TRBJ2-3, with TRBD2 identical over 8 bases. In germline, CDR1 is SGHVS, CDR2 FNYEAQ. Trimming took 4 bases from V and 4 from J; bases not matched to a gene: 7. This CDR3 is 15 amino acids long. For the CDR3, the DNA is TGTGCCAGCAGCTCCCCCTCGCGGGGGGCAGATACGCAGTATTTT. Its translation is CASSSPSRGADTQYF.

Note on this clone: One end of the junction does not line up with germline, which may come from a read error. The V gene is TRBV6-5, the J gene TRBJ1-1; 8 bases fit TRBD1. The CDR3 covers 15 residues. Germline V CDR1 and CDR2: MNHEY, SVGAGI. The CDR3 spells CASSLSGGLNAEAFF. CDR3 bases: TGTGCCAGCAGTCTCTCAGGGGGCTTGAACGCTGAAGCTTTCTTT.

This clone was counted only a few times. The CDR3, as DNA: TGTGCCAGCAGACAGGGGAGCGGGGGTGGCTACACCTTC. Protein: CASRQGSGGGYTF. The chain recombines TRBV25-1 with TRBJ1-2; 7 positions agree with TRBD1. Germline V gene lookup returns CDR1 MGHDK and CDR2 SYGVNS. This CDR3 spans 13 amino acids. The trim removed 6 bases at V and 7 bases at J, leaving 8 bases unmatched.

CDR3 loop: CSVPLPGHYGYTF. The CDR3 bases are TGCAGCGTTCCCCTCCCAGGTCACTATGGCTACACCTTC. V is TRBV29-1 and J is TRBJ1-2; unclear D gene. V was shortened by 5 bases and J by 3 bases, with 13 bases between the two germline ends. Germline-derived CDR1 and CDR2 are SQVTM and ANQGSEA. The CDR3 extends over 13 amino acids.

The V call is TRBV6-1, the J call TRBJ1-1; the D is unclear. Germline V gene data show CDR1 as MNHNS and CDR2 as SASEGT. V lost 9 bases, J lost 0 bases, and 11 bases lay in between. This CDR3 is 13 amino acids long. CDR3 sequence: CASGEVMNTEAFF. DNA for the CDR3: TGTGCCAGTGGTGAGGTCATGAACACTGAAGCTTTCTTT.

The chain links TRBV5-1 to TRBJ1-2, with TRBD1 as a possible D gene (6 bases). The germline gives CDR1 SGHRS, CDR2 YFSETQ. This CDR3 comprises 14 residues. V was shortened by 4 bases and J by 0 bases, with 10 bases between the two germline ends. The CDR3 protein is CASSIGQSNYGYTF. The CDR3 coding sequence is TGCGCCAGCAGCATAGGACAGTCTAACTATGGCTACACCTTC. Variable domain in full (rest from reference TRBV5-1 and TRBJ1-2): KAGVTQTPRYLIKTRGQQVTLSCSPISGHRSVSWYQQTPGQGLQFLFEYFSETQRNKGNFPGRFSGRQFSNSRSEMNVSTLELGDSALYLCASSIGQSNYGYTFGSGTRLTVV.

This sequence joins TRBV4-3 and TRBJ2-5, with 10 bases identical to TRBD1. The ends lost 0 bases at V and 0 bases at J; junction bases unmatched: 4. The CDR3 runs 17 residues. Germline V gene data show CDR1 as LGHNA and CDR2 as YSLEER. The CDR3 sequence is CASSQDRTGGYQETQYF. For the CDR3, the DNA is TGCGCCAGCAGCCAAGACAGGACAGGGGGGTACCAAGAGACCCAGTACTTC.

This rearrangement joins TRBV2 to TRBJ2-1; the D gene is possibly TRBD1 (6 bases). Germline loops: CDR1 SNHLY, CDR2 FYNNEI. This CDR3 comprises 10 residues. CDR3 DNA sequence: TGTGCAACTGGGGGCGATGAGCAGTTCTTC. It translates to CATGGDEQFF.

V is TRBV7-9 and J is TRBJ1-4; D gene unclear. Germline V gene sequence: CDR1 SEHNR, CDR2 FQNEAQ (reference sequence). The V end lost 3 bases, the J end lost 0 bases, and 5 bases lay between the germline ends. The CDR3 has 14 amino acids. CDR3 sequence (DNA): TGTGCCAGCAGCTTCTACGCAACTAATGAAAAACTGTTTTTT. The encoded protein is CASSFYATNEKLFF.

The chain combines TRBV7-9 with TRBJ2-7, with TRBD1 as a possible D gene (6 bases). Per germline, CDR1 SEHNR and CDR2 FQNEAQ (reference sequence). The CDR3 is 14 residues long. Trimming removed 4 bases at V and 2 bases at J, with 12 bases between. The CDR3 DNA sequence: TGTGCCAGCAGCTCGCGGACAGCGCCCTACGAGCAGTACTTC. The encoded protein is CASSSRTAPYEQYF. Based on the CDR3 plus reference TRBV7-9 and TRBJ2-7, the full variable domain is DTGVSQNPRHKITKRGQNVTFRCDPISEHNRLYWYRQTLGQGPEFLTYFQNEAQLEKSRLLSDRFSAERPKGSFSTLEIQRTEQGDSAMYLCASSSRTAPYEQYFGPGTRLTVT.

The chain employs TRBV4-1 and TRBJ1-4; D call uncertain. Germline CDR1 and CDR2: MGHRA and YSYEKL. The CDR3 is made up of 15 amino acids. Trimming cost V 0 bases and J 3 bases, with 8 bases left between them. CDR3 in amino acids: CASSQESTANEKLFF. CDR3 DNA sequence: TGCGCCAGCAGCCAAGAGTCCACGGCTAATGAAAAACTGTTTTTT.